The 21 T cell receptor beta chains below come from one sample, sequenced in a study of beta chain features in type 1 diabetes. All of the isolated RNA was reverse transcribed, so expressed TCRB transcripts were sequenced. Libraries were prepared by immunoSEQ multiplex PCR; TCRdb keeps only in-frame clonotypes and omits some of them. The table lists 200,000 to 250,000 clones, more than 9% of them singletons. Sequenced material: naive CD4+ T cells from blood. All receptors come from a woman between 18 and 29 years old in good health.

This clone has only a few counts. V is TRBV5-4 and J is TRBJ2-3; D unclear. V was pared by 0 bases and J by 2 bases, with 7 bases between. Germline assignment: CDR1 SGHNT and CDR2 YYREEE (reference sequence). CDR3 length: 14 amino acids. In DNA, the CDR3 is TGTGCCAGCAGCTTGGGCCAGAACACAGATACGCAGTATTTT. Translated: CASSLGQNTDTQYF.

This clone was seen a few times. The chain carries TRBV11-2 and TRBJ2-1; 8 bases align to TRBD1. Trimming cost V 5 bases and J 4 bases; bases outside gene matches: 4. CDR3 size: 14 residues. The germline CDR1 and CDR2 sequences are SGHAT and FQNNGV. The CDR3 bases are TGTGCCAGCAGCCCGGGGACAGGATACAATGAGCAGTTCTTC. This encodes CASSPGTGYNEQFF.

The chain couples TRBV11-1 to TRBJ2-7, with TRBD2 identical over 13 bases. Trimming at V came to 6 bases and at J to 5 bases, leaving 4 bases not matched to a gene. From germline, CDR1 is SGHAT and CDR2 FQDESV (reference sequence). CDR3 length: 14 amino acids. DNA of the CDR3: TGTGCCAGCAGTTTCGGGACTAGCGGGGACGAGCAGTACTTC. This codes for CASSFGTSGDEQYF.

This clone has only a few counts. The genes are TRBV4-1 and TRBJ2-7; D may be TRBD2 (6 bases). The CDR3 covers 14 residues. The ends were cut back, 4 bases at V and 2 bases at J, with 12 bases in the middle. The germline CDR1 and CDR2 sequences are MGHRA and YSYEKL. CDR3 bases: TGCGCCAGCAGCCGCGGGACTCCAGCCTACGAGCAGTACTTC. This encodes CASSRGTPAYEQYF.

This chain joins TRBV7-2 and TRBJ1-5; 11 bases match TRBD1. The germline V gene has CDR1 SGHTA and CDR2 FQGNSA. The ends lost 5 bases at V and 6 bases at J; junction bases unmatched: 6. This CDR3 is 15 amino acids long. The CDR3 region is CASSLRTGGFQPQHF. The CDR3 DNA follows: TGTGCCAGCAGCCTACGGACAGGGGGCTTTCAGCCCCAGCATTTT.

In this sample, this clone turned up a few times. J is TRBJ2-2 and V is TRBV7-2; 7 positions agree with TRBD1. This CDR3 spans 15 amino acids. Looked up from germline, CDR1 is SGHTA and CDR2 is FQGNSA. V was pared by 0 bases and J by 7 bases, with 5 bases of the junction left unmatched. The DNA for the CDR3 is TGTGCCAGCAGCTTAGCGGGCAGGGGGATCGGGGAGCTGTTTTTT. This encodes CASSLAGRGIGELFF.

This clone was seen a handful of times. The chain links TRBV4-1 to TRBJ2-1; 8 bases are a match to TRBD2. Germline V CDR1 and CDR2: MGHRA, YSYEKL. After removal of 0 bases from V and 4 bases from J, the junction contained 8 bases not matched to a gene. The CDR3 extends over 17 amino acids. CDR3 sequence: CASSQDGSGGFYNEQFF. CDR3 DNA: TGCGCCAGCAGCCAAGATGGTTCGGGAGGGTTTTACAATGAGCAGTTCTTC.

This clone came up a few times. The chain combines TRBV30 with TRBJ1-5; 8 bases map to TRBD1. Germline loops: CDR1 GTSNPN, CDR2 SVGIG (reference sequence). The CDR3 extends over 13 amino acids. The ends lost 3 bases at V and 7 bases at J; junction bases unmatched: 5. CDR3 region: CAWSRQGNQPQHF. The CDR3 DNA reads as TGTGCCTGGAGCAGACAGGGGAACCAGCCCCAGCATTTT. The full variable domain, its missing parts supplied by reference TRBV30 and TRBJ1-5, is SQTIHQWPATLVQPVGSPLSLECTVEGTSNPNLYWYRQAAGRGLQLLFYSVGIGQISSEVPQNLSASRPQDRQFILSSKKLLLSDSGFYLCAWSRQGNQPQHFGDGTRLSIL.

The chain combines TRBV10-3 with TRBJ2-5; 7 bases fit TRBD1. This CDR3 comprises 14 residues. The V gene end was trimmed by 8 bases and the J gene end by 3 bases; junction bases not matched to a gene: 9. CDR1 and CDR2 (germline): ENHRY, SYGVKD. The CDR3 bases are TGTGCCATCGGGGCCCAACAGGGGAAAGAGACCCAGTACTTC. Translated, it gives CAIGAQQGKETQYF.

This clone was detected a few times. The CDR3 sequence is CASSGQGSRLGQSYGYTF. The CDR3 nucleotides are TGTGCCAGCAGTGGACAGGGGTCACGGCTGGGACAATCCTATGGCTACACCTTC. V usage is TRBV6-1 and J usage is TRBJ1-2, with 8 bases identical to TRBD1. The CDR3 has 18 residues. The V and J ends lost 4 bases and 4 bases, in that order; junction bases with no gene match: 17. Germline V gene lookup returns CDR1 MNHNS and CDR2 SASEGT.

J is TRBJ1-5 and V is TRBV4-2; unclear D gene. Germline CDR1 and CDR2: LGHNA and YNFKEQ. V was trimmed by 4 bases and J by 7 bases, leaving 20 bases between them. The CDR3 loop spans 16 amino acids. The CDR3 bases are TGTGCCAGCAGCCCCCCCGGTCCGGGGTATGGACAGCCCCAGCATTTT. This translates into CASSPPGPGYGQPQHF.

This clone came up a few times. The V call is TRBV5-1, the J call TRBJ1-1, with D possibly TRBD1 on 6 matching bases. The ends were cut back, 6 bases at V and 5 bases at J, with 14 bases in the middle. This CDR3 has 13 amino acids. Germline CDR1 is SGHRS and CDR2 is YFSETQ. The CDR3 is CASTQGQGTEAFF. The CDR3 DNA follows: TGCGCCAGCACCCAAGGGCAGGGGACTGAAGCTTTCTTT.

The V and J genes are TRBV6-4 and TRBJ2-2; D may be TRBD1 (6 bases). Germline values: CDR1 MRHNA, CDR2 SNTAGT. This CDR3 has 12 amino acids. Trimming removed 6 bases at V and 7 bases at J, with 9 bases between. CDR3 DNA: TGTGCCAGCAGCAAACAGGGCGGGGAGCTGTTTTTT. The encoded protein is CASSKQGGELFF.

This clone was seen more than once but under ten times. The chain is built from TRBV5-1 and TRBJ1-2; 9 positions match TRBD1. Germline CDR1 is SGHRS and CDR2 is YFSETQ. J gave up 7 bases and V 5 bases, and 9 bases lay outside the gene matches. CDR3 length equals 14 residues. The CDR3 DNA reads as TGCGCCAGCAGTCGGGCGGGACAGGGCGTTGGCTACACCTTC. Protein sequence: CASSRAGQGVGYTF.

This clone was counted a few times. The rearrangement links TRBV10-3 to TRBJ2-3, with D perhaps matching TRBD2 (5 bases). With 7 bases removed from V and 6 bases from J, the gap between germline ends came to 20 bases. Germline V gene data show CDR1 as ENHRY and CDR2 as SYGVKD. The CDR3 runs to 15 residues. The chain's CDR3 is CAITPRSGGVDTQYF. The CDR3 DNA follows: TGTGCCATCACCCCTCGAAGCGGTGGAGTGGATACGCAGTATTTT.

The rearrangement uses TRBV11-3 and TRBJ2-2; D may be TRBD2 (5 bases). V lost 0 bases to trimming and J lost 8 bases, with 7 bases between them. CDR3 length: 13 residues. The germline CDR1 and CDR2 sequences are SGHNT and YENEEA. CDR3 sequence: CASSLDPGGELFF. CDR3 in DNA: TGTGCCAGCAGCTTAGACCCGGGAGGGGAGCTGTTTTTT.

A few counts support this clone. The chain carries TRBV1 and TRBJ1-5; the table's TRBD1 call for D was not verified on the DNA. TRBV1 is flagged as a pseudogene. This CDR3 region has 16 residues. CDR3 nucleotides: TGCACCAGCAGCCAAGAAAACAGGGAGATAGTACAGCCCCAGCATTTT. Protein sequence: CTSSQENREIVQPQHF.

This clone was seen a handful of times. The chain uses TRBV6-5 and TRBJ2-3; 8 positions match TRBD2. CDR1 is MNHEY, CDR2 SVGAGI, per germline. This CDR3 is built from 13 residues. J was trimmed by 1 base and V by 6 bases; bases with no gene match: 0. For the CDR3, the DNA is TGTGCCAGCAGACTAGCGGGCACAGATACGCAGTATTTT. This codes for CASRLAGTDTQYF.

This clone was detected once. In nucleotides, the CDR3 is TGTGCCAGCAACCGATGGGGGACAGGGGACGAGCAGTACTTC. Protein: CASNRWGTGDEQYF. The chain uses TRBV5-6 and TRBJ2-7; 10 bases align to TRBD1. The V and J ends lost 6 bases and 5 bases, in that order; junction bases with no gene match: 8. The CDR3 has 14 amino acids. Germline V CDR1 and CDR2: SGHDT, YYEEEE.

This clone has only a few counts. The chain couples TRBV6-1 to TRBJ1-1, with TRBD1 identical over 8 bases. The CDR3 loop spans 13 amino acids. Germline-derived CDR1 and CDR2 are MNHNS and SASEGT. V dropped 6 bases and J dropped 4; count of bases not matched to a gene: 4. CDR3: CASRHGQGTEAFF. DNA for the CDR3: TGTGCCAGCAGACACGGACAGGGCACTGAAGCTTTCTTT.

This clone has a handful of counts. The chain recombines TRBV21-1 with TRBJ2-1; the table names TRBD2, a call not compared with the DNA. TRBV21-1 is deemed a pseudogene. The length of the CDR3 is 19 residues. The CDR3 sequence: CASSKDRGTSGKSGNEQFF. In DNA form, the CDR3 reads TGTGCCAGCAGCAAAGATCGAGGGACTAGCGGGAAATCGGGAAATGAGCAGTTCTTC.